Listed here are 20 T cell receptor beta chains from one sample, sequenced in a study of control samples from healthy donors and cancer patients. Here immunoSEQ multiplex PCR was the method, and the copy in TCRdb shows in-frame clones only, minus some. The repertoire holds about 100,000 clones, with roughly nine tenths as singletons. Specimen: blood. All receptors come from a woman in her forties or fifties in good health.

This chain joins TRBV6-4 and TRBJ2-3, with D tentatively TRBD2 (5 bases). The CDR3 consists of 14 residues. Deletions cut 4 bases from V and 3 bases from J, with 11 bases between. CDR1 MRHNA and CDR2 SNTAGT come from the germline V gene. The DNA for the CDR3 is TGTGCCAGCAGTGTTAGCCCGGGGACAGATACGCAGTATTTT. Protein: CASSVSPGTDTQYF.

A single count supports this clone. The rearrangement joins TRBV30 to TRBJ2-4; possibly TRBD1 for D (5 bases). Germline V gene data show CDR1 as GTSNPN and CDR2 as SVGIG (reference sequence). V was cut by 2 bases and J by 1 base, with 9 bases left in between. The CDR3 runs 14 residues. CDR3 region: CAWSIGAAKNIQYF. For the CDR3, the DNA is TGTGCCTGGAGTATTGGGGCGGCCAAAAACATTCAGTACTTC.

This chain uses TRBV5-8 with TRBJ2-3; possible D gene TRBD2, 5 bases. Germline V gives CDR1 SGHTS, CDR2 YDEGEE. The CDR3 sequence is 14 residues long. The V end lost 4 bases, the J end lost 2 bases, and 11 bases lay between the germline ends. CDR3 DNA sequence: TGTGCCAGCAGCCCCTACCGGGACACAGATACGCAGTATTTT. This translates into CASSPYRDTDTQYF.

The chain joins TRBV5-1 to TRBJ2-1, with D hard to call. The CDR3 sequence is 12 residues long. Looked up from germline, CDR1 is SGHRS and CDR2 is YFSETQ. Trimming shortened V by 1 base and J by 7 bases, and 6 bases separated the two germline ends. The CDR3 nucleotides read TGCGCCAGCAGCTTGCTAGGGAATGAGCAGTTCTTC. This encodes CASSLLGNEQFF.

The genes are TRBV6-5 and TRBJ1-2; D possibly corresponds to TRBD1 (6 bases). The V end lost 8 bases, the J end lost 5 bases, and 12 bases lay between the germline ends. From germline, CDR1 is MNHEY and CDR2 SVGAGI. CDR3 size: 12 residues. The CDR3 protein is CASSGTTYGYTF. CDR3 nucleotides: TGTGCCAGCTCCGGGACAACGTATGGCTACACCTTC.

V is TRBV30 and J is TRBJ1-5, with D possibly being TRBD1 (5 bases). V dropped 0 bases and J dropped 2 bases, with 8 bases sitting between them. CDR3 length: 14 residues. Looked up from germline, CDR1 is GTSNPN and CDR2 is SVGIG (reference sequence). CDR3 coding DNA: TGTGCCTGGAGTGTGGGACGTGGCAATCAGCCCCAGCATTTT. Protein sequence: CAWSVGRGNQPQHF.

CDR3 nucleotide sequence: TGTGCCAGCAGTAGGACAAGAAGTGAAGCTTTCTTT. The encoded protein is CASSRTRSEAFF. V and J are TRBV28 and TRBJ1-1; TRBD1 is a possible D gene (5 bases). The CDR3 totals 12 residues. The germline V and J ends were trimmed by 5 bases and 7 bases, with 11 bases remaining between them. CDR1 is MDHEN and CDR2 is SYDVKM in the germline V gene.

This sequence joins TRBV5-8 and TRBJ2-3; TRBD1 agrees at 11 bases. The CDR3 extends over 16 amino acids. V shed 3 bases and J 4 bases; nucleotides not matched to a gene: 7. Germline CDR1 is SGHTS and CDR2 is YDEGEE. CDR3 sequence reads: CASSWTGGDWSDTQYF. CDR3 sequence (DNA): TGTGCCAGCAGCTGGACAGGGGGCGATTGGTCAGATACGCAGTATTTT. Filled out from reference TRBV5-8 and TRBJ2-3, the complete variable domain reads EAGVTQSPTHLIKTRGQQATLRCSPISGHTSVYWYQQALGLGLQFLLWYDEGEERNRGNFPPRFSGRQFPNYSSELNVNALELEDSALYLCASSWTGGDWSDTQYFGPGTRLTVL.

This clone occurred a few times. CDR3 nucleotide sequence: TGTGCCAGCAGCTTAGAAGGGGTGGGCTTAAATGAGCAGTTCTTC. Amino acids: CASSLEGVGLNEQFF. This chain joins TRBV13 and TRBJ2-1; TRBD1 is a possible D gene (5 bases). Trimming took 1 base from V and 7 from J, leaving 14 bases between them. CDR3 length: 15 amino acids. Germline V gives CDR1 PRHDT, CDR2 FYEKMQ (reference sequence).

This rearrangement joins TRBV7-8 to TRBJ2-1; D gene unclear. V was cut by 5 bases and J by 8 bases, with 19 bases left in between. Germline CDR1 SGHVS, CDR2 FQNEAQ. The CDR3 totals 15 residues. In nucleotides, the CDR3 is TGTGCCAGCAGCCTTAGGATCGGTGGGTACCATGAGCAGTTCTTC. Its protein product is CASSLRIGGYHEQFF.

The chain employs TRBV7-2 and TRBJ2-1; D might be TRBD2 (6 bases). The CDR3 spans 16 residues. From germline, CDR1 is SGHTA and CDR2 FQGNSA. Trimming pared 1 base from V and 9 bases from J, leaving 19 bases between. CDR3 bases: TGTGCCAGCAGCTTAGGGGCGGGGATCCTCTCGGGTGAGCAGTTCTTC. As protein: CASSLGAGILSGEQFF.

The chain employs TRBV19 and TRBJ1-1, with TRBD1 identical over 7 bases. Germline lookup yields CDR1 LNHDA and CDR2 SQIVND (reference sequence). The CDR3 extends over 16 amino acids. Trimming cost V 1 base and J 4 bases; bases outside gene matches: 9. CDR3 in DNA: TGTGCCAGTAGTATAGCTAACAGGGGCGGAGGCACTGAAGCTTTCTTT. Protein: CASSIANRGGGTEAFF. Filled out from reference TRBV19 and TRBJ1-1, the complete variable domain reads DGGITQSPKYLFRKEGQNVTLSCEQNLNHDAMYWYRQDPGQGLRLIYYSQIVNDFQKGDIAEGYSVSREKKESFPLTVTSAQKNPTAFYLCASSIANRGGGTEAFFGQGTRLTVV.

The CDR3, as DNA: TGTGCCAGCAGCAACAGCGAAACCAATTCACCCCTCCACTTT. Residues: CASSNSETNSPLHF. The V gene is TRBV6-4, the J gene TRBJ1-6; no firm D call. V lost 6 bases to trimming and J lost 7 bases, with 13 bases between them. Germline V gives CDR1 MRHNA, CDR2 SNTAGT. The CDR3 is 14 residues long.

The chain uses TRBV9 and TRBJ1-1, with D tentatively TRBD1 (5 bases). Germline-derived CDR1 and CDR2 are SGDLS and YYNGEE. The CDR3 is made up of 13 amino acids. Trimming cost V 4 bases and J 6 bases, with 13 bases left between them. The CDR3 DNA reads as TGTGCCAGCAGCCCCGGGACGGGACCTGAAGCTTTCTTT. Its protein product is CASSPGTGPEAFF. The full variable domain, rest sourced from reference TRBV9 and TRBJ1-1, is DSGVTQTPKHLITATGQRVTLRCSPRSGDLSVYWYQQSLDQGLQFLIQYYNGEERAKGNILERFSAQQFPDLHSELNLSSLELGDSALYFCASSPGTGPEAFFGQGTRLTVV.

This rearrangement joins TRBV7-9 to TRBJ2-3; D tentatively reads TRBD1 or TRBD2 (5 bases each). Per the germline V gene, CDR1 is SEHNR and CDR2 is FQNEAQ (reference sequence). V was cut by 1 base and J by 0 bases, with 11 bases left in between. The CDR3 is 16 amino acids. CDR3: CASSLGDAPSTDTQYF. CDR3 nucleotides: TGTGCCAGCAGCTTAGGGGACGCTCCTAGCACAGATACGCAGTATTTT.

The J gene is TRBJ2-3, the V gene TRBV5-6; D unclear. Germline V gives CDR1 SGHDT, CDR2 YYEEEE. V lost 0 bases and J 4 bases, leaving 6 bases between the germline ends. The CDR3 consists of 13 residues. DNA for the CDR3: TGTGCCAGCAGCTTGGCCAATGCAGATACGCAGTATTTT. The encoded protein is CASSLANADTQYF.

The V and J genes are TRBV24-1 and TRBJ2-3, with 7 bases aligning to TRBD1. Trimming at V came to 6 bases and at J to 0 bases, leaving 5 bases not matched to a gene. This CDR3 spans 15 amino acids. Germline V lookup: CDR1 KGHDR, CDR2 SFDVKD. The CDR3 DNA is TGTGCCACCAGTCCGACAGGGCCGAGCACAGATACGCAGTATTTT. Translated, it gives CATSPTGPSTDTQYF.

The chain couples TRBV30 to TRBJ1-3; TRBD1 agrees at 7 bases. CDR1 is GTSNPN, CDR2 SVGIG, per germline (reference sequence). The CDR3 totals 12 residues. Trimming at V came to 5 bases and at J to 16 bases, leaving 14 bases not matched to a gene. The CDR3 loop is CAWRTLRQGSYF. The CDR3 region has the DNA TGTGCCTGGCGTACCCTCAGACAGGGTAGTTATTTT.

The CDR3 DNA is TGTGCCAGCAGCTCGACTAGTTTCTACAATGAGCAGTTCTTC. This codes for CASSSTSFYNEQFF. The chain links TRBV5-5 to TRBJ2-1; D is perhaps TRBD2 (6 bases). The length of the CDR3 is 14 residues. Per germline, CDR1 SGHKS and CDR2 YYEKEE (reference sequence). V was trimmed by 3 bases and J by 3 bases, leaving 10 bases between them.

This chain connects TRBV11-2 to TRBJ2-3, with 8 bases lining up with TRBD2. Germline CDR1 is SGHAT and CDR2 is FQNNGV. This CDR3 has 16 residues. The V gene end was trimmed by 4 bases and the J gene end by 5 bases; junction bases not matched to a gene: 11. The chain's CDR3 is CASSSRQGLGIDTQYF. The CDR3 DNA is TGTGCCAGCAGCTCTCGGCAGGGACTAGGGATAGATACGCAGTATTTT.